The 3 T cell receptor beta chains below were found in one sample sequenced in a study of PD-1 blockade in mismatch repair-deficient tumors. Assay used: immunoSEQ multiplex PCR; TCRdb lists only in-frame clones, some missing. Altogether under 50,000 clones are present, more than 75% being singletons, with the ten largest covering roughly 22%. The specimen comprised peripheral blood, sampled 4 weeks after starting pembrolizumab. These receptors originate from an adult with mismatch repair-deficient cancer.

CDR3 in amino acids: CASSLVPNTEAFF. CDR3 nucleotides: TGTGCCAGCAGTTTAGTTCCGAACACTGAAGCTTTCTTT. This chain joins TRBV28 and TRBJ1-1; D gene unclear. Trimming pared 2 bases from V and 1 base from J, leaving 5 bases between. The CDR3 totals 13 residues. Germline lookup yields CDR1 MDHEN and CDR2 SYDVKM.

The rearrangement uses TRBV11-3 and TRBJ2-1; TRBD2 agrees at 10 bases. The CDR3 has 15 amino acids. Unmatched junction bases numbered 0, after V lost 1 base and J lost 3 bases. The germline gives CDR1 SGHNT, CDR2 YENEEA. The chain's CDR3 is CASSLGLAGYNEQFF. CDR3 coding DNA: TGTGCCAGCAGCTTAGGACTAGCGGGCTACAATGAGCAGTTCTTC. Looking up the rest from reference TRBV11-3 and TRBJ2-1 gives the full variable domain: EAGVVQSPRYKIIEKKQPVAFWCNPISGHNTLYWYLQNLGQGPELLIRYENEEAVDDSQLPKDRFSAERLKGVDSTLKIQPAELGDSAVYLCASSLGLAGYNEQFFGPGTRLTVL.

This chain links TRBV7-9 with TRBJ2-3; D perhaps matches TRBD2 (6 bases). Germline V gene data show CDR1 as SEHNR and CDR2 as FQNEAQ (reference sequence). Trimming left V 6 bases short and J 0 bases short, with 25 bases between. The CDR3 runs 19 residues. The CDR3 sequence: CASRGRIDLPSRSTDTQYF. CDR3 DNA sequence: TGTGCCAGCAGGGGGAGGATCGACCTGCCCAGTCGCAGCACAGATACGCAGTATTTT.